These T cell receptor beta chains were read from a single sample in a study of blood T cell repertoires in COVID-19. The protocol was immunoSEQ multiplex PCR, while the TCRdb copy is restricted to in-frame clones and leaves out a portion. The table has some 200,000 clones, 75% to 90% seen once. Sequenced input: PBMCs or T cells enriched from blood (not recorded which). These receptors were collected from a man in his forties who had recovered from COVID-19. CDR3s include the opening cysteine and the closing phenylalanine or tryptophan. Each record gives: clone size, J gene, V gene, D gene, CDR3 DNA, CDR3 protein. A D gene is named only where the DNA matches it firmly. Rows give clone size only sometimes, using once, few, many, or a class for an expanded clone.

few,TRBJ2-5,TRBV7-9,TRBD2,TGTGCCAGCAGCCCCGGGACTAGCGGGGGGGCAGGGGAGACCCAGTACTTC,CASSPGTSGGAGETQYF
.,TRBJ2-6,TRBV2,TRBD1,TGTGCCAGCAGCCCACAGGGGGCTGGGGCCAACGTCCTGACTTTC,CASSPQGAGANVLTF
.,TRBJ2-2,TRBV6-5,.,TGTGCCGGCAGTTACTCTAGCGTCGGGGAGCTGTTTTTT,CAGSYSSVGELFF
.,TRBJ1-2,TRBV5-1,.,TGCGCCAGCAGCTCAAACCTCGGGGGAAACTATGGCTACACCTTC,CASSSNLGGNYGYTF
.,TRBJ1-1,TRBV5-1,TRBD1,TGCGCCAGCAGCGGGACAGTGAACACTGAAGCTTTCTTT,CASSGTVNTEAFF
.,TRBJ2-7,TRBV24-1,.,TGTGCCACCAGTGATGGGGCCCAGGGGAACCCCTACGAGCAGTACTTC,CATSDGAQGNPYEQYF
.,TRBJ1-4,TRBV30,TRBD1,TGTGCCTGGAGTCCATCGTCCGGGACAGGGGGCGCGGAAAAACTGTTTTTT,CAWSPSSGTGGAEKLFF
many,TRBJ2-1,TRBV7-3,TRBD2,TGTGCCAGCAGTCTAGCGGGAGTCTGGAATGAGCAGTTCTTC,CASSLAGVWNEQFF
.,TRBJ2-5,TRBV21-1,.,TGTGCCAGCAGCACGTCTTTTCGGGAGCGGGAGACCCAGTACTTC,CASSTSFRERETQYF
.,TRBJ2-7,TRBV19,.,TGTGCCAGTAGTTCCGACTCTACACCAGAGCAGTACTTC,CASSSDSTPEQYF
.,TRBJ1-1,TRBV4-1,.,TGCGCCAGCAGCCAAATTATTTTAACTGAAGCTTTCTTT,CASSQIILTEAFF
once,TRBJ1-1,TRBV30,.,TGTGCCTGGAGCCGAGGGCACCTTGAAGCTTTCTTT,CAWSRGHLEAFF
.,TRBJ2-7,TRBV7-5,.,TGTGTCAGAAGCCGGAGACAGGGATCCTACGAGCAGTACTTC,CVRSRRQGSYEQYF
.,TRBJ2-7,TRBV7-3,TRBD1,TGTGCCAGCAGCCCATCAGACAGGGGCTACGAGCAGTACTTC,CASSPSDRGYEQYF
.,TRBJ1-2,TRBV7-9,.,TGTGCCAGCAGCTTAGTGGCAGGATTCGACTATGGCTACACCTTC,CASSLVAGFDYGYTF
once,TRBJ2-1,TRBV7-3,.,TGTGCCAGCAGCTTACGCGGCAGGGAAGGGAACAATGAGCAGTTCTTC,CASSLRGREGNNEQFF
.,TRBJ2-7,TRBV10-1,.,TGCGCCAGCAGTGAGTCGGGGGGGCCCTACGAGCAGTACTTC,CASSESGGPYEQYF
.,TRBJ2-1,TRBV10-3,TRBD1,TGTGCCATCAGTGAGTACCCCGCCCGGGACAGGAGTGGATATGAGCAGTTCTTC,CAISEYPARDRSGYEQFF
.,TRBJ1-2,TRBV12-3/TRBV12-4,.,TGTGCCAGCCGACAGACAGCTAACTATGGCTACACCTTC,CASRQTANYGYTF
.,TRBJ2-7,TRBV7-3,TRBD1,TGTGCCAGCCACAAAGGACAGGGGAGCTACGAGCAGTACTTC,CASHKGQGSYEQYF
few,TRBJ1-5,TRBV2,.,TGTGCCAGCAGTGTAAGTTGGGAGGGGCCCCAGCATTTT,CASSVSWEGPQHF
.,TRBJ2-1,TRBV9,TRBD2,TGTGCCAGCAGCGTAGGAGAAGCGGGGGGCCGTTCCAAAGAGCAGTTCTTC,CASSVGEAGGRSKEQFF
.,TRBJ1-2,TRBV20-1,TRBD1,TGCAGTGCTAGGCCGGGACAGGGGTACACCTTC,CSARPGQGYTF
few,TRBJ2-3,TRBV7-6,.,TGTGCCAGCAGCTTAGTCTCCACAGGGACAGATACGCAGTATTTT,CASSLVSTGTDTQYF
few,TRBJ1-5,TRBV15,TRBD1,TGTGCCACGAGGAGAGGGGGACAGGGCGGACAGCCCCAGCATTTT,CATRRGGQGGQPQHF
few,TRBJ2-6,TRBV5-4,.,TGTGCCAGCAGCTTGGTCGGCTCTGGGGCCAACGTCCTGACTTTC,CASSLVGSGANVLTF
.,TRBJ1-1,TRBV5-4,.,TGTGCCAGCAGTCCCTCGCCAGCGGGGACTGAAGCTTTCTTT,CASSPSPAGTEAFF
few,TRBJ2-5,TRBV3-1/TRBV3-2,.,TGTGCCAGCAGCCCCAGGAACGGAGAGACCCAGTACTTC,CASSPRNGETQYF
.,TRBJ1-4,TRBV11-2,.,TGTGCCAGCAGTTTTAGGGCACAGGGACGGGCTAATGAAAAACTGTTTTTT,CASSFRAQGRANEKLFF
.,TRBJ1-6,TRBV5-6,.,TGTGCCAGCAGCTTACAGAATAATTCACCCCTCCACTTT,CASSLQNNSPLHF
few,TRBJ2-2,TRBV7-2,TRBD2,TGTGCCAGCAGCTTGGGACTAGCTGGTGGGTCTACCGGGGAGCTGTTTTTT,CASSLGLAGGSTGELFF
.,TRBJ1-4,TRBV5-1,.,TGCGCCAGCAGCCAAACAACAGGTCCTAATGAAAAACTGTTTTTT,CASSQTTGPNEKLFF
.,TRBJ2-3,TRBV3-1/TRBV3-2,.,TGTGCCAGCAGCCCCTACGGTTCTAGCACAGATACGCAGTATTTT,CASSPYGSSTDTQYF
.,TRBJ2-1,TRBV9,TRBD2,TGTGCCAGCAGCGTCCCCCCAGGGCGGGAGGGCTACAATGAGCAGTTCTTC,CASSVPPGREGYNEQFF
few,TRBJ2-7,TRBV5-1,.,TGCGCCAGCAGCTTGCAGGGTACCGAGCAGTACTTC,CASSLQGTEQYF
.,TRBJ2-3,TRBV5-1,.,TGCGCCAGCAGCCCACGGTGGACAGATACGCAGTATTTT,CASSPRWTDTQYF
.,TRBJ1-1,TRBV19,.,TGTGCCACTACACAACAGGTGAACACTGAAGCTTTCTTT,CATTQQVNTEAFF
.,TRBJ1-5,TRBV11-2,.,TGTGCCAGCAGCTTGGATCAGGGGCCCAATCAGCCCCAGCATTTT,CASSLDQGPNQPQHF
few,TRBJ1-4,TRBV6-5,.,TGTGCCAGCAGTTACAGGGGAGGGGAGAATGAAAAACTGTTTTTT,CASSYRGGENEKLFF
few,TRBJ1-1,TRBV12-3/TRBV12-4,.,TGTGCCAGCAGTTGGGACTCCTACACTGAAGCTTTCTTT,CASSWDSYTEAFF
once,TRBJ1-2,TRBV29-1,.,TGCAGCGTTGTAGCAGGGTCAGGGTATGGCTACACCTTC,CSVVAGSGYGYTF
.,TRBJ2-7,TRBV24-1,.,TGTGCCACCAGTGACGGACTACACTACGAGCAGTACTTC,CATSDGLHYEQYF
.,TRBJ2-5,TRBV20-1,TRBD2,TGCAGTGCTAGTCAGGGACTAGCGGGAGGGCCGCGAGAGACCCAGTACTTC,CSASQGLAGGPRETQYF
.,TRBJ1-1,TRBV5-1,TRBD1,TGCGCCAGCAGCGGGCGGACAGGGGGCACTGAAGCTTTCTTT,CASSGRTGGTEAFF
.,TRBJ2-5,TRBV4-1,.,TGCGCCAGCAGCCAAAAGGACCCACGGGGGGAGACCCAGTACTTC,CASSQKDPRGETQYF
few,TRBJ2-1,TRBV7-6,TRBD2,TGTGCCAGCAGGCTGACGGGAGGGCCTTTGAATGAGCAGTTCTTC,CASRLTGGPLNEQFF
.,TRBJ2-5,TRBV7-3,.,TGTGCCAGCACAGTAGGGCAGGGAGGACCGGAGACCCAGTACTTC,CASTVGQGGPETQYF
.,TRBJ2-1,TRBV19,.,TGTGCCAGTACCTGGACTTTAAGCAATGAGCAGTTCTTC,CASTWTLSNEQFF
.,TRBJ2-3,TRBV7-2,.,TGTGCCAGCAGCTTAGCTCCCAGGGCTTCCGATACGCAGTATTTT,CASSLAPRASDTQYF
.,TRBJ2-1,TRBV30,TRBD2,TGTGCCTGGGCGACTAGCGGACGAGCTTACAATGAGCAGTTCTTC,CAWATSGRAYNEQFF
once,TRBJ1-2,TRBV23-1,TRBD1,TGCGCCAGCAGGCCGGGCGGTGTGGACAGGGTGTATCAGGGCTACACCTTC,CASRPGGVDRVYQGYTF
few,TRBJ2-7,TRBV5-4,TRBD2,TGTGCCAGCAGTTATAAGAGCGGGAGGGCCTATGAGCAGTACTTC,CASSYKSGRAYEQYF